This T cell receptor beta chain appears in the sequencing data of a study of cytomegalovirus exposure and HLA in healthy donors. The wider study: From about 179 million T cells, an earlier analysis saw roughly 120 million unique TCR beta sequences. Findings of the study overall: Accurate predictions that matched the HLA-A and HLA-B alleles of most subjects were reportedly made from TCR beta sequences.

A remark on this clone: Its antigen is still unknown.

PCR primers comprised 60 Vbeta and 13 Jbeta primers. Clones were read by immunoSEQ multiplex PCR, and TCRdb kept only the in-frame ones, dropping some. The data contain more than 150,000 clones, approximately 84% of them singletons. With V trimmed by 9 bases and J by 4 bases, 12 bases remained unmatched. This CDR3 contains 15 residues. CDR1 is LNHDA and CDR2 is SQIVND in the germline V gene (reference sequence). This chain joins TRBV19 and TRBJ2-3; the match to TRBD1 covers 8 bases. The origin of this receptor is a young woman in good health and CMV-seronegative. The sequenced sample was PBMCs. Written as DNA, the CDR3 is TGTGCCAGCGAGGGGCCGACAGGGGCTCCAGATACGCAGTATTTT. Translation: CASEGPTGAPDTQYF.